The text below deals with one T cell receptor (beta chain). Its antigen is currently unknown. Because the CDR3's place on the DNA is in doubt, the DNA is left out and the CDR3 is given as listed by TCRdb. The data were obtained in a study of T cells in Graves' hyperthyroidism and ophthalmopathy. Overall study findings and caveats: Within blood appeared most thyroid clonotypes that had expanded above 0.001. Ophthalmopathy, as predicted by the model, came a median around 6 months after the prediction.

Clinical symptoms, serum thyroxine, TRAb, thyroid ultrasound and orbital computed tomography informed diagnoses. The investigators amplified TCR beta CDR3 regions from RNA transcripts. Primed by the HTBI set, a first-round RT-PCR was run on the TCR CDR3. Via MiXCR, TCRdb re-called the multiplex PCR reads, giving one row per CDR3 protein. In the table there are roughly 500,000 distinct CDR3 sequences, more than 45% of which are singletons. This receptor was obtained from an adult woman with Graves' disease, either hyperthyroidism or ophthalmopathy (not recorded which). Sequences were obtained from peripheral blood or thyroid tissue (not recorded which).

The CDR3 here is CASSFYICSARSPGQGEWSPLHF. V is TRBV25-1 and J is TRBJ1-6; the table's D call TRBD1 went unverified against the DNA. The CDR3 totals 23 residues, both ends included. The germline gives CDR1 MGHDK, CDR2 SYGVNS.